Below, 23 T cell receptor beta chains from the same sample are listed, as sequenced in a study of blood T cell repertoires in COVID-19. Sequencing used immunoSEQ multiplex PCR; TCRdb keeps in-frame clones, though not all of them. This table has tens of thousands of clones, around 80% appearing once. The sequenced sample was peripheral blood. All receptors derive from an elderly man with acute or convalescent COVID-19.

V usage is TRBV29-1 and J usage is TRBJ2-1; 10 nucleotides align to TRBD2. J gave up 0 bases and V 7 bases, and 6 bases lay outside the gene matches. The germline V gene has CDR1 SQVTM and CDR2 ANQGSEA. This CDR3 spans 15 amino acids. CDR3 bases: TGCAGCGCGACTAGCGGGCTGAGCTCCTACAATGAGCAGTTCTTC. Translating it yields CSATSGLSSYNEQFF.

In DNA, the CDR3 is TGCAGTGCTAGTGAGCCGGGACAGCCCCAGCATTTT. This sequence encodes CSASEPGQPQHF. The chain couples TRBV20-1 to TRBJ1-5; D not certain. The CDR3 loop spans 12 amino acids. The V end lost 3 bases, the J end lost 7 bases, and 10 bases lay between the germline ends. Germline loops: CDR1 DFQATT, CDR2 SNEGSKA (reference sequence).

This clone was recorded once. The gene calls are TRBV19 and TRBJ2-7, with TRBD1 matching over 7 bases. The CDR3 contains 14 residues. J gave up 2 bases and V 4 bases, and 5 bases lay outside the gene matches. Germline V gene lookup returns CDR1 LNHDA and CDR2 SQIVND (reference sequence). The CDR3 coding sequence is TGTGCCAGTAGTACGACGGGACAGACCTACGAGCAGTACTTC. As protein: CASSTTGQTYEQYF.

This chain links TRBV19 with TRBJ1-6; D is unresolved. Trimming stripped 11 bases from V and 7 bases from J, with 15 bases between. Looked up from germline, CDR1 is LNHDA and CDR2 is SQIVND (reference sequence). This CDR3 comprises 13 residues. DNA of the CDR3: TGTGCCTCGACTCCCGAGGGCAATTCACCCCTCCACTTT. As protein: CASTPEGNSPLHF.

V is TRBV6-5 and J is TRBJ2-7; TRBD2 might be the D (6 bases). Trimming took off 10 bases at V and 3 bases at J, with 19 bases between the two ends. Germline V CDR1 and CDR2: MNHEY, SVGAGI. The CDR3 is 14 amino acids. CDR3 DNA sequence: TGTGCCACTGGACGCGCTAGCGATTACTACGAGCAGTACTTC. It encodes CATGRASDYYEQYF.

The chain has TRBV7-9 and TRBJ1-6; TRBD1 might be the D (6 bases). This CDR3 comprises 15 residues. The germline gives CDR1 SEHNR, CDR2 FQNEAQ (reference sequence). V lost 5 bases and J lost 10, with 18 bases in between. CDR3: CASSPVGQGNSPLHF. Here the CDR3 DNA reads TGTGCCAGCAGCCCCGTGGGGCAGGGGAACTCACCCCTCCACTTT.

The chain combines TRBV9 with TRBJ2-3; 8 positions agree with TRBD2. Looked up from germline, CDR1 is SGDLS and CDR2 is YYNGEE. The CDR3 loop spans 21 amino acids. V was clipped by 0 bases and J by 2 bases; unmatched bases: 20. The CDR3 DNA follows: TGTGCCAGCAGCGTAGGAAGTGGTCTAGCGGGCCACAGGAACATCACAGATACGCAGTATTTT. This gives the protein CASSVGSGLAGHRNITDTQYF.

The rearrangement links TRBV5-5 to TRBJ1-2, with D unresolved. Trimming shortened V by 0 bases and J by 2 bases, and 11 bases separated the two germline ends. This CDR3 region has 15 residues. The germline CDR1 and CDR2 sequences are SGHKS and YYEKEE (reference sequence). The DNA of the CDR3 is TGTGCCAGCAGCTTGGCCGGCACCAGGAACTATGGCTACACCTTC. Encoded protein: CASSLAGTRNYGYTF.

The rearrangement joins TRBV5-4 to TRBJ2-7; 10 bases are shared with TRBD2. The CDR3 is 15 residues long. CDR1 is SGHNT, CDR2 YYREEE, per germline (reference sequence). The J segment lost 5 bases and the V segment lost 2 bases, leaving 7 bases of the junction unmatched. CDR3 amino acids: CASSLNSGGYHEQYF. CDR3 nucleotide sequence: TGTGCCAGCAGCTTAAATAGCGGGGGGTACCACGAGCAGTACTTC. The full variable domain, in which reference TRBV5-4 and TRBJ2-7 provide the parts outside the CDR3, is ETGVTQSPTHLIKTRGQQVTLRCSSQSGHNTVSWYQQALGQGPQFIFQYYREEENGRGNFPPRFSGLQFPNYSSELNVNALELDDSALYLCASSLNSGGYHEQYFGPGTRLTVT.

This chain connects TRBV12-5 to TRBJ2-3, with 9 positions matching TRBD1. The CDR3 runs to 15 residues. CDR1 and CDR2 from the germline V gene are LGHNT and FRNRAP. V lost 3 bases, J lost 5 bases, and 6 bases stayed unmatched. As DNA, the CDR3 is TGTGCTAGTGGTTTAGGACAGGGGAGAGGAGATACGCAGTATTTT. Protein sequence: CASGLGQGRGDTQYF. The full variable domain, with the rest looked up from reference TRBV12-5 and TRBJ2-3, is DARVTQTPRHKVTEMGQEVTMRCQPILGHNTVFWYRQTMMQGLELLAYFRNRAPLDDSGMPKDRFSAEMPDATLATLKIQPSEPRDSAVYFCASGLGQGRGDTQYFGPGTRLTVL.

The chain is built from TRBV2 and TRBJ1-2, with 8 bases matching TRBD1. Unmatched junction bases numbered 6, after V lost 6 bases and J lost 3 bases. The CDR3 is 14 amino acids. Germline CDR1 is SNHLY and CDR2 is FYNNEI. The CDR3 nucleotides read TGTGCCAGCAGCCGTGACAGGGGCGACTATGGCTACACCTTC. As protein: CASSRDRGDYGYTF. The whole variable domain, filled in from reference TRBV2 and TRBJ1-2, reads EPEVTQTPSHQVTQMGQEVILRCVPISNHLYFYWYRQILGQKVEFLVSFYNNEISEKSEIFDDQFSVERPDGSNFTLKIRSTKLEDSAMYFCASSRDRGDYGYTFGSGTRLTVV.

This clone appeared once. The chain uses TRBV5-1 and TRBJ2-7; no reliable D call. Trimming removed 4 bases from V and 1 base from J, with 9 bases in between. CDR3 size: 13 residues. CDR1 and CDR2 from the germline V gene are SGHRS and YFSETQ. CDR3 in amino acids: CASSPSPSYEQYF. As DNA, the CDR3 is TGCGCCAGCAGCCCTTCCCCGTCCTACGAGCAGTACTTC.

This clone was seen only a few times. The V and J genes are TRBV9 and TRBJ2-5; no definite D call. Between the trimmed V and J ends, which lost 4 bases and 2 bases, there was a span of 12 bases. Germline V gene data show CDR1 as SGDLS and CDR2 as YYNGEE. This CDR3 comprises 14 residues. In nucleotides, the CDR3 is TGTGCCAGCAGCAACCCCGCGGTACAAGAGACCCAGTACTTC. Protein product: CASSNPAVQETQYF.

This clone was detected only once. The V gene is TRBV7-2, the J gene TRBJ2-1; 10 nucleotides agree with TRBD2. Germline loops: CDR1 SGHTA, CDR2 FQGNSA. The CDR3 runs 15 residues. V lost 4 bases, J lost 7 bases, and 7 bases stayed unmatched. In nucleotides, the CDR3 is TGTGCCAGCAGCTCGGGACTAGCGCGTGAAAATGAGCAGTTCTTC. It specifies CASSSGLARENEQFF.

This clone has a single count. V and J are TRBV16 and TRBJ1-1; tentatively, D is TRBD1 (5 bases). This CDR3 has 17 residues. Germline CDR1 KGHSY, CDR2 FQNENV. V was shortened by 4 bases and J by 1 base, with 19 bases between the two germline ends. Here the CDR3 reads CASSPIAGGTPNTEAFF. CDR3 coding DNA: TGTGCCAGCAGCCCGATTGCGGGCGGGACGCCGAACACTGAAGCTTTCTTT.

This chain uses TRBV28 with TRBJ2-5; TRBD2 aligns across 13 bases. CDR3 length equals 15 residues. V trimming: 5 bases; J trimming: 5 bases; junction bases outside the gene matches: 5. Germline-derived CDR1 and CDR2 are MDHEN and SYDVKM. The CDR3 DNA sequence: TGTGCCAGCAGTACGCAGACTAGCGGGAGGGAGACCCAGTACTTC. This sequence encodes CASSTQTSGRETQYF.

V and J are TRBV2 and TRBJ2-2; a weak D match, TRBD2 (6 bases). The germline V and J ends were trimmed by 7 bases and 6 bases, with 15 bases remaining between them. The germline V gene encodes CDR1 SNHLY and CDR2 FYNNEI. The CDR3 consists of 14 residues. CDR3 loop: CASTGEVSAGELFF. In DNA, the CDR3 is TGTGCCAGCACGGGGGAAGTCAGCGCCGGGGAGCTGTTTTTT.

This rearrangement joins TRBV28 to TRBJ1-5, with D perhaps matching TRBD1 (6 bases). The V end was cut by 6 bases, the J end by 7 bases, with 13 bases between. Germline-derived CDR1 and CDR2 are MDHEN and SYDVKM. CDR3 length: 13 residues. CDR3 in amino acids: CASRPGGGQPQHF. The CDR3 bases are TGTGCCAGCAGGCCCGGGGGGGGCCAGCCCCAGCATTTT.

This rearrangement joins TRBV7-2 to TRBJ2-3; TRBD2 aligns across 15 bases. Per germline, CDR1 SGHTA and CDR2 FQGNSA. The CDR3 contains 18 residues. Germline trimming cut 5 bases from V and 5 bases from J; bases unmatched to any gene: 11. CDR3 residues: CASSPRGLAGGARDTQYF. The CDR3 bases are TGTGCCAGCAGCCCGCGCGGACTAGCGGGGGGGGCCAGAGATACGCAGTATTTT. Supplemented by reference TRBV7-2 and TRBJ2-3, the full variable domain reads GAGVSQSPSNKVTEKGKDVELRCDPISGHTALYWYRQSLGQGLEFLIYFQGNSAPDKSGLPSDRFSAERTGGSVSTLTIQRTQQEDSAVYLCASSPRGLAGGARDTQYFGPGTRLTVL.

This chain links TRBV4-1 with TRBJ2-5; tentative D call: TRBD2 (5 bases). V shed 4 bases and J shed 2 bases, with 11 bases lying between them. The germline V gene has CDR1 MGHRA and CDR2 YSYEKL. The CDR3 is made up of 14 amino acids. The CDR3, as DNA: TGCGCCAGCAGCCCGGACTGGTTGCAAGAGACCCAGTACTTC. Translating it yields CASSPDWLQETQYF.

V gene TRBV27 combines with J gene TRBJ1-5, with 10 bases fitting TRBD1. V lost 3 bases to trimming and J lost 2 bases; unmatched junction nucleotides: 1. This CDR3 contains 15 residues. The germline V gene encodes CDR1 MNHEY and CDR2 SMNVEV (reference sequence). CDR3 sequence (DNA): TGTGCCAGCAGTTTGGGGACAGGGGGCAATCAGCCCCAGCATTTT. Translation gives CASSLGTGGNQPQHF.

The chain employs TRBV5-4 and TRBJ1-4; 8 bases line up with TRBD1. CDR3 length: 15 residues. The germline CDR1 and CDR2 sequences are SGHNT and YYREEE (reference sequence). With V trimmed by 4 bases and J by 4 bases, 6 bases remained unmatched. The CDR3 sequence: CASSAGTGLNEKLFF. The CDR3 DNA reads as TGTGCCAGCAGCGCCGGGACAGGCCTTAATGAAAAACTGTTTTTT.

The V call is TRBV7-2, the J call TRBJ2-1; 10 positions agree with TRBD2. Trimming removed 5 bases from V and 7 bases from J; junction bases left unmatched: 5. CDR1 SGHTA and CDR2 FQGNSA come from the germline V gene. The CDR3 totals 14 residues. This CDR3 is CASSGTSASNEQFF. As DNA, the CDR3 is TGTGCCAGCAGCGGGACTAGCGCGTCGAATGAGCAGTTCTTC.